Listed below are T cell receptor beta chains from one sample, sequenced in a study of identifying expanded T cells in peripheral blood. Sequencing was performed with immunoSEQ multiplex PCR; in TCRdb, only in-frame clones are kept and a portion is missing. The sample lists about 91,000 clones, around 88% occurring once. The source material was blood. The source is a person aged 18 to 69 in good health. Both conserved end residues are part of each CDR3. The D gene is left open where the match is weak. Only some rows state a clone size, as once, few, many or a class for expanded clones.

size	length	D	V	J	DNA	CDR3
.	14	.	TRBV6-6	TRBJ2-7	TGTGCCAGCACGCGGGACGAAGCAGCGGACGAGCAGTACTTC	CASTRDEAADEQYF
.	13	.	TRBV19	TRBJ2-7	TGTGCCAGTAGTATAAGCAGCTCCTACGAGCAGTACTTC	CASSISSSYEQYF
.	15	TRBD1	TRBV6-1	TRBJ2-5	TGTGCCAGCAGTGAAGCTACAGGGGGCCAAGAGACCCAGTACTTC	CASSEATGGQETQYF
once	17	TRBD1	TRBV19	TRBJ1-5	TGTGCCAGTAGTAGCCACCAGGGGGGATATAGCAATCAGCCCCAGCATTTT	CASSSHQGGYSNQPQHF
.	13	.	TRBV5-6	TRBJ1-6	TGTGCCAGCAGCTTGGTAGGGAATTCACCCCTCCACTTT	CASSLVGNSPLHF
once	17	TRBD2	TRBV5-4	TRBJ2-3	TGTGCCAGCAGCGACCTGACTAGCGGGAGCAGCACAGATACGCAGTATTTT	CASSDLTSGSSTDTQYF
few	14	.	TRBV6-1	TRBJ2-6	TGTGCCAGCAGTGAAGGGGATGGGGCCAACGTCCTGACTTTC	CASSEGDGANVLTF
.	13	.	TRBV6-5	TRBJ2-7	TGTGCCAGCAGTTACTCGACGGATTACGAGCAGTACTTC	CASSYSTDYEQYF
.	9	.	TRBV29-1	TRBJ1-4	TGCAGCGTTGAACCTGGGCTGTTTTTT	CSVEPGLFF
.	16	.	TRBV7-9	TRBJ2-2	TGTGCCAGCAGCTTAGAGAGGGTGGCGAACACCGGGGAGCTGTTTTTT	CASSLERVANTGELFF
once	15	.	TRBV5-1	TRBJ2-3	TGCGCCAGCAGGGAGGGTGGCGTCGGCACAGATACGCAGTATTTT	CASREGGVGTDTQYF
once	15	TRBD1	TRBV19	TRBJ2-2	TGTGCCAGTAGTTTACGACAGGGGGCTGTCGGGGAGCTGTTTTTT	CASSLRQGAVGELFF
.	13	.	TRBV28	TRBJ1-1	TGTGCCAGCAGTTTCGGGGATATCACTGAAGCTTTCTTT	CASSFGDITEAFF
.	11	.	TRBV11-2	TRBJ2-1	TGTGCCAGCAGCTTGGACAAGGAGCAGTTCTTC	CASSLDKEQFF
.	16	.	TRBV23-1	TRBJ2-6	TGCGCCAGCAGTCAATCGGATAAGGGGGAGGCCAACGTCCTGACTTTC	CASSQSDKGEANVLTF
.	18	.	TRBV10-3	TRBJ2-6	TGTGCCAGCGGCCCCTTCCAGGGCCCAAGCTCTGGGGCCAACGTCCTGACTTTC	CASGPFQGPSSGANVLTF
.	15	.	TRBV7-2	TRBJ2-1	TGTGCCAGCAGCCTACTAGGTCTTTCCTACAATGAGCAGTTCTTC	CASSLLGLSYNEQFF
.	15	TRBD1	TRBV28	TRBJ1-1	TGTGCCAGCAGTTTAGGCAGGGGGCGTAACACTGAAGCTTTCTTT	CASSLGRGRNTEAFF
.	13	.	TRBV7-8	TRBJ1-5	TGTGCCAGCAGCTTTGATAGCAATCAGCCCCAGCATTTT	CASSFDSNQPQHF
.	13	TRBD1	TRBV5-6	TRBJ1-4	TGTGCCAGCCAGGGGGGAACTAATGAAAAACTGTTTTTT	CASQGGTNEKLFF
.	13	.	TRBV7-3	TRBJ1-1	TGTGCCAGCAGCTTATTGGGAGGGACAGAAGCTTTCTTT	CASSLLGGTEAFF
.	17	.	TRBV4-1	TRBJ1-2	TGCGCCAGCAGCCACCGATTTGGGAACTCCGAGGGCTATGGCTACACCTTC	CASSHRFGNSEGYGYTF
.	13	TRBD1	TRBV29-1	TRBJ1-2	TGCAGCGTTGTGGAGGGGGCCCCTTCTGGCTACACCTTC	CSVVEGAPSGYTF
.	14	.	TRBV7-9	TRBJ1-6	TGTGCCAGCAGCCCATTACAGGGTTATTCACCCCTCCACTTT	CASSPLQGYSPLHF
.	16	.	TRBV4-3	TRBJ2-1	TGCGCCAGCAGCCAAGGAAGTCGGAACTCCTACAATGAGCAGTTCTTC	CASSQGSRNSYNEQFF
once	13	.	TRBV6-5	TRBJ1-2	TGTGCCAGCAGTGAAAAGTTCTCTGATGGCTACACCTTC	CASSEKFSDGYTF
.	12	.	TRBV4-3	TRBJ1-2	TGCGCCAGCAGCCAAGATAGGGGTGTCTACACCTTC	CASSQDRGVYTF
.	15	.	TRBV6-6	TRBJ1-6	TGTGCCAGCAGTTACAGGGATTGGGGGTTGTCACCCCTCCACTTT	CASSYRDWGLSPLHF
.	16	TRBD2	TRBV5-4	TRBJ2-1	TGTGCCAGCAGCGCCGGGGGGGAGCAGTCCTACAATGAGCAGTTCTTC	CASSAGGEQSYNEQFF